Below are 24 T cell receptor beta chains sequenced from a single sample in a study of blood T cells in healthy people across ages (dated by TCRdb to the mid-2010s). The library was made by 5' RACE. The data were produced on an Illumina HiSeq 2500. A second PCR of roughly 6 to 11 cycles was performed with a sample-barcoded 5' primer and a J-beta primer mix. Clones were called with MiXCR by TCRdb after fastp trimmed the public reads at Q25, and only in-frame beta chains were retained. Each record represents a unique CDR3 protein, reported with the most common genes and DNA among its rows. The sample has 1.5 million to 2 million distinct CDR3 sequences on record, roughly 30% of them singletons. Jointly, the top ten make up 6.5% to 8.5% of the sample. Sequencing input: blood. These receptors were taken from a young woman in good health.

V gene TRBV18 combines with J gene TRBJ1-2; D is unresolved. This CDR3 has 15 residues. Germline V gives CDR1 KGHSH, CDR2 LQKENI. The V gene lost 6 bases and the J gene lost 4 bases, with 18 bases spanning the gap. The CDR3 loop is CASSPAPDGGYGYTF. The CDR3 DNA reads TGTGCCAGCTCTCCCGCGCCGGACGGTGGCTATGGCTACACCTTC.

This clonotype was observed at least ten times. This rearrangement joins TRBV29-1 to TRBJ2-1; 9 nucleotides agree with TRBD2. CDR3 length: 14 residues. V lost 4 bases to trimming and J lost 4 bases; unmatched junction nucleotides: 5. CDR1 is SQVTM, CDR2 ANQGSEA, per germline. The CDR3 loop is CSVGGTSIYNEQFF. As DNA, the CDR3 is TGCAGCGTTGGAGGGACTAGCATATACAATGAGCAGTTCTTC.

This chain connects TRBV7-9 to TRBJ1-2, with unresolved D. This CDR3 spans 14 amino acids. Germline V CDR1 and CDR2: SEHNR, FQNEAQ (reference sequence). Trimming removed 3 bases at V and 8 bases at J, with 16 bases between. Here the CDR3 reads CASSFRGSEEGYTF. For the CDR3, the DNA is TGTGCCAGCAGCTTTCGGGGTTCCGAGGAGGGCTACACCTTC.

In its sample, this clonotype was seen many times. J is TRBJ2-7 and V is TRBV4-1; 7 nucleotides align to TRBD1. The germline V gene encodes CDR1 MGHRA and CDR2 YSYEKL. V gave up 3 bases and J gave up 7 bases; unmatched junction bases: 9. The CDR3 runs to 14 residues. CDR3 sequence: CASSQADRAQEQYF. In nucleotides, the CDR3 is TGCGCCAGCAGCCAGGCCGACAGGGCCCAAGAGCAGTACTTC.

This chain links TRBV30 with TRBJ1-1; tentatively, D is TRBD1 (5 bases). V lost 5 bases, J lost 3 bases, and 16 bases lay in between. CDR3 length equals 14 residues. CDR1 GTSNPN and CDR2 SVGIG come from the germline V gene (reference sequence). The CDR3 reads CAWHRGVFDTEAFF. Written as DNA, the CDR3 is TGTGCCTGGCATCGGGGGGTTTTTGACACTGAAGCTTTCTTT.

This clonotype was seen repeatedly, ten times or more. The CDR3 DNA reads TGCGCCAGCAGTGAGGGCAGAGGCCCCCTAGTGCAGTACTTC. Translating it yields CASSEGRGPLVQYF. The V and J genes are TRBV10-1 and TRBJ2-7, with D uncertain. The CDR3 sequence is 14 residues long. CDR1 is WNHNN, CDR2 SYGVQD, per germline (reference sequence). The germline V and J ends were trimmed by 2 bases and 9 bases, with 17 bases remaining between them.

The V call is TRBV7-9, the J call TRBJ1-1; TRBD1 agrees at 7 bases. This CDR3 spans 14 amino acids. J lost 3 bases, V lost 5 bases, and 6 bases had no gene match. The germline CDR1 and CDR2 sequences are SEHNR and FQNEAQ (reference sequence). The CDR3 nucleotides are TGTGCCAGCAGCCCCAGGGGGTCAGACACTGAAGCTTTCTTT. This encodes CASSPRGSDTEAFF.

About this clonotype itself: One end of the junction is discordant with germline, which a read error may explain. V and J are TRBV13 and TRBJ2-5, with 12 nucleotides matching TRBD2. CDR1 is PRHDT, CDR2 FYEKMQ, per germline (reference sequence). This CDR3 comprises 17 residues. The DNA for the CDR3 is TGTGCCGGCAGCCTAGTCGGACTAGCGGGGTTAGGGGAGACCCAGTACTTC. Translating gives CAGSLVGLAGLGETQYF.

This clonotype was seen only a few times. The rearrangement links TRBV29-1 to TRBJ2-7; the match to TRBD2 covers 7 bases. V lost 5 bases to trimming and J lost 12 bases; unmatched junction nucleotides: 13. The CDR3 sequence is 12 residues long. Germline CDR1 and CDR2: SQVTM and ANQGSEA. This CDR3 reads CSVNLSSGWRYF. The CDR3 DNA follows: TGCAGCGTTAATCTCTCTAGCGGTTGGCGGTACTTC.

CDR3 region: CASSSTGGWGETQYF. CDR3 coding DNA: TGTGCCAGCAGCTCGACAGGGGGCTGGGGAGAGACCCAGTACTTC. The V gene is TRBV7-2, the J gene TRBJ2-5, with 10 bases that match TRBD1. Germline trimming cut 4 bases from V and 4 bases from J; bases unmatched to any gene: 6. CDR1 SGHTA and CDR2 FQGNSA come from the germline V gene. The CDR3 totals 15 residues.

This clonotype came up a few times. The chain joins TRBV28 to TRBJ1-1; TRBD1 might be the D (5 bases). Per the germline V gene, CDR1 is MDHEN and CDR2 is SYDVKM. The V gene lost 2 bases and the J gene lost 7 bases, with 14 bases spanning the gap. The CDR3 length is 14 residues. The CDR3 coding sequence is TGTGCCAGCAGTTTACCTAACCGGGGCAGTGAAGCTTTCTTT. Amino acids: CASSLPNRGSEAFF.

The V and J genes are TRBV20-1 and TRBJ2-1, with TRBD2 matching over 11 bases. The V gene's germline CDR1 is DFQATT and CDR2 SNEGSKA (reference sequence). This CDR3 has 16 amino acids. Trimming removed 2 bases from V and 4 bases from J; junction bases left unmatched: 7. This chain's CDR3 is CSARPTSGGIYNEQFF. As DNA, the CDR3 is TGCAGTGCTAGACCCACTAGCGGGGGAATTTACAATGAGCAGTTCTTC.

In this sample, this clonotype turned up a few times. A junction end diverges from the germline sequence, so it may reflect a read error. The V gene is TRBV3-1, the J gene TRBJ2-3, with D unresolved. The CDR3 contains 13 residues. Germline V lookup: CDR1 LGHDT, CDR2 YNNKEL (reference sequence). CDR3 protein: CASSPTAADTRYF. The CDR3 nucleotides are TGTGCCAGCAGCCCCACGGCGGCAGATACGCGGTATTTT.

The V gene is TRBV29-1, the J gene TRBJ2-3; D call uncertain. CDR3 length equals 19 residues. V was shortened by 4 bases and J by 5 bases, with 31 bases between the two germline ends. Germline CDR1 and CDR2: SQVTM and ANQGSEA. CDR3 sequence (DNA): TGCAGCGTTGGAGCGTGGTTTTCTTCCGGAGCGTCTTGGGGAGATACGCAGTATTTT. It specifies CSVGAWFSSGASWGDTQYF.

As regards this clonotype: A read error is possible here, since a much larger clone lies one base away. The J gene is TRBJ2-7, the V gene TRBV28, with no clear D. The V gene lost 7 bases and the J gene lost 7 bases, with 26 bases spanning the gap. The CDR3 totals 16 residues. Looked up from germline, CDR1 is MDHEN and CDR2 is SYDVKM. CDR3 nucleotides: TGTGCCAGCATTTCCCCTGGGCGGCATTCCTACAATGAGCAGTACTTC. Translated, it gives CASISPGRHSYNEQYF.

Here the CDR3 DNA reads TGTGCCAGCAGCTTGGGGCATGAGATGGCGGGTGAAAAACTGTTTTTT. It yields the protein CASSLGHEMAGEKLFF. The genes are TRBV5-5 and TRBJ1-4; no reliable D call. Germline CDR1 is SGHKS and CDR2 is YYEKEE (reference sequence). V lost 0 bases to trimming and J lost 7 bases, with 16 bases between them. The CDR3 consists of 16 residues. The variable domain in full, with the rest retrieved from reference TRBV5-5 and TRBJ1-4, is DAGVTQSPTHLIKTRGQQVTLRCSPISGHKSVSWYQQVLGQGPQFIFQYYEKEERGRGNFPDRFSARQFPNYSSELNVNALLLGDSALYLCASSLGHEMAGEKLFFGSGTQLSVL.

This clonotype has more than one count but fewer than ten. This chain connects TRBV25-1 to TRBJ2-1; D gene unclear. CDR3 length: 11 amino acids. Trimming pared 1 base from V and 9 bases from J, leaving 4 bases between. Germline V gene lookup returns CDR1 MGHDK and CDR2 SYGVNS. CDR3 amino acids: CASSESLEQFF. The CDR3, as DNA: TGTGCCAGCAGTGAATCTCTTGAGCAGTTCTTC.

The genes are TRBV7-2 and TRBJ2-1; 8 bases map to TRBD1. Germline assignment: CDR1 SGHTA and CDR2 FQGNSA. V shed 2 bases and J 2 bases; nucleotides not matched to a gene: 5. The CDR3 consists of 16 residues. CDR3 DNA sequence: TGTGCCAGCAGCTTAAGGACAGGGCTAACCTACAATGAGCAGTTCTTC. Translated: CASSLRTGLTYNEQFF.

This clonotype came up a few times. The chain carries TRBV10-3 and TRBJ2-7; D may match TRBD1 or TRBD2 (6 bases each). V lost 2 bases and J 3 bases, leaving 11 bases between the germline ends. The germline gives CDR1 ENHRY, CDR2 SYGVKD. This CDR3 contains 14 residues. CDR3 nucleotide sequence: TGTGCCATCAGTGAGGGGGGGCGTCTCTACGAGCAGTACTTC. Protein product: CAISEGGRLYEQYF.

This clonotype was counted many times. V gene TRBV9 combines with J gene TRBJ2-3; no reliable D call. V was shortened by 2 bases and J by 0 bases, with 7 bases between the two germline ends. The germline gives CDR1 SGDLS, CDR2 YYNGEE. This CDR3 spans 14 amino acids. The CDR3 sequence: CASSVFPSTDTQYF. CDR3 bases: TGTGCCAGCAGCGTTTTTCCGAGCACAGATACGCAGTATTTT.

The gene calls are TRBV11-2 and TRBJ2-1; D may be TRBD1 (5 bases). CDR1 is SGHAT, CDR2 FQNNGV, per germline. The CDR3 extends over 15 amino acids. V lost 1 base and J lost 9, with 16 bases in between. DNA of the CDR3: TGTGCCAGCAGCTTAGGGGTGGGCAAACAGGTTGAGCAGTTCTTC. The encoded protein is CASSLGVGKQVEQFF.

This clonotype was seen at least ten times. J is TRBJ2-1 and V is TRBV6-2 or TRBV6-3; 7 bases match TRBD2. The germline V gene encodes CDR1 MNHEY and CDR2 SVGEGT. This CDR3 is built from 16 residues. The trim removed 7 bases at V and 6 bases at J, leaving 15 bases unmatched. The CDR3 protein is CASTPKMTSPLNEQFF. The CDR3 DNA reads TGTGCCAGCACCCCGAAGATGACTAGCCCCCTCAATGAGCAGTTCTTC.

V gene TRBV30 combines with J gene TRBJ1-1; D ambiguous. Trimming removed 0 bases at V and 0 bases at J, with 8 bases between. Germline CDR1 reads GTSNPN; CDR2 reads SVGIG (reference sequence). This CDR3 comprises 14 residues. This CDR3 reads CAWSVGGLNTEAFF. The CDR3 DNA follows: TGTGCCTGGAGTGTAGGCGGCTTGAACACTGAAGCTTTCTTT. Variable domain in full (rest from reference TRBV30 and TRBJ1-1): SQTIHQWPATLVQPVGSPLSLECTVEGTSNPNLYWYRQAAGRGLQLLFYSVGIGQISSEVPQNLSASRPQDRQFILSSKKLLLSDSGFYLCAWSVGGLNTEAFFGQGTRLTVV.

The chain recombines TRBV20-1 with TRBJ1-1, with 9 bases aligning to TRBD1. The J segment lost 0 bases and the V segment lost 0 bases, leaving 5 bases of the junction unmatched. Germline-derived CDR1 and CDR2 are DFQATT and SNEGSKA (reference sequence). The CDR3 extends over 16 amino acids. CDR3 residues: CSARDGTGNMNTEAFF. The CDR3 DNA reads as TGCAGTGCTAGAGATGGGACAGGGAACATGAACACTGAAGCTTTCTTT.